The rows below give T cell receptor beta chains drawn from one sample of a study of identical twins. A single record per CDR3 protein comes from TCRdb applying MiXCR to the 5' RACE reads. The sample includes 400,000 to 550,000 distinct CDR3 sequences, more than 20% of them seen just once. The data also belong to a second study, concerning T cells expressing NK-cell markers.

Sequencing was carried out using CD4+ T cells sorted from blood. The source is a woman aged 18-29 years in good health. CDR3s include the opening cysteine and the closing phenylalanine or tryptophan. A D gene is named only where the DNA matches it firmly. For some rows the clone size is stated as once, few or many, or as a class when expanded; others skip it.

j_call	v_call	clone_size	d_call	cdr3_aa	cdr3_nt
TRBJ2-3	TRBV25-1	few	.	CASSDYSTVSTDTQYF	TGTGCCAGCAGTGATTATTCGACAGTTAGCACAGATACGCAGTATTTT
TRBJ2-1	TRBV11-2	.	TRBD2	CASTQRLAGDSDEQFF	TGTGCCAGCACCCAGCGGCTAGCGGGAGATTCGGATGAGCAGTTCTTC
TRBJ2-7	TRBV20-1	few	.	CSAEGPGPYEQYF	TGCAGTGCTGAGGGGCCCGGTCCCTACGAGCAGTACTTC
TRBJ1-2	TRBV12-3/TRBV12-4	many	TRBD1	CASSLSGQDNYGYTF	TGTGCCAGCAGTTTATCAGGACAGGATAACTATGGCTACACCTTC
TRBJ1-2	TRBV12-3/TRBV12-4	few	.	CASSFRINYGYTF	TGTGCCAGCAGTTTCAGAATTAACTATGGCTACACCTTC
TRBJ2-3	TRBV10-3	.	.	CAISELTGFTDTQYF	TGTGCCATCAGTGAGTTAACAGGATTCACAGATACGCAGTATTTT
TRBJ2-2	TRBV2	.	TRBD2	CASTDGRGTGELFF	TGTGCCAGCACCGACGGGAGGGGGACCGGGGAGCTGTTTTTT
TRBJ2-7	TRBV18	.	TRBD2	CASSPPAGLSYEQYF	TGTGCCAGCTCACCACCAGCGGGGCTTTCCTACGAGCAGTACTTC
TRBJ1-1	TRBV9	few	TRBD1	CAGDRVHDTEAFF	TGTGCCGGGGACAGGGTCCATGACACTGAAGCTTTCTTT
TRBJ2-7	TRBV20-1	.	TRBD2	CSARGSGSRYEQYF	TGCAGTGCTAGGGGTAGCGGGAGTAGGTACGAGCAGTACTTC
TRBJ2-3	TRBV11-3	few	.	CASSRLTDTQYF	TGTGCCAGCAGCCGACTAACAGATACGCAGTATTTT
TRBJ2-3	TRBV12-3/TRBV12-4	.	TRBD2	CASSFLLAGGSHIDTDTQYF	TGTGCCAGCAGTTTTCTCCTAGCGGGGGGCTCTCATATAGACACAGATACGCAGTATTTT
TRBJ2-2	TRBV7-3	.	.	CASSTDGLTGELFF	TGTGCCAGCAGTACAGATGGGCTTACCGGGGAGCTGTTTTTT
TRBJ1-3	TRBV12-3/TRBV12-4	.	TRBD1	CASSLYWSTGPSTIYF	TGTGCCAGCAGTTTATACTGGTCGACAGGGCCGAGCACCATATATTTT
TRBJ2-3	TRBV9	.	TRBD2	CASSVFRGDTDTQYF	TGTGCCAGCAGCGTGTTTCGGGGGGACACAGATACGCAGTATTTT
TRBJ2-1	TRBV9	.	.	CASGGRPADGHNEQFF	TGTGCCAGCGGGGGGAGACCGGCCGACGGCCACAATGAGCAGTTCTTC
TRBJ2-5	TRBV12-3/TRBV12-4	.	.	CASSAWETQYF	TGTGCCAGCAGTGCGTGGGAGACCCAGTACTTC
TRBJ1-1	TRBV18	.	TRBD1	CASSRDRGVAEAFF	TGTGCCAGCTCAAGGGACAGGGGGGTGGCTGAAGCTTTCTTT
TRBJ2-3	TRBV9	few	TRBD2	CASSLGSGRGYTQYF	TGTGCCAGCAGCCTCGGAAGCGGGAGGGGTTATACGCAGTATTTT
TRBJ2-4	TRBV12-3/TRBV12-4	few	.	CASSPLPGPIKRQYF	TGTGCCAGCAGTCCGTTGCCGGGACCCATTAAGCGTCAGTACTTC
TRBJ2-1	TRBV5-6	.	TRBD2	CASSGGLAGGHEQFF	TGTGCCAGCAGCGGAGGACTAGCGGGAGGACACGAGCAGTTCTTC
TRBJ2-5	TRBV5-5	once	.	CASTYDIRGKETQYF	TGTGCCAGCACCTACGACATCCGGGGAAAAGAGACCCAGTACTTC
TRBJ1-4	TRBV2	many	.	CASSLSSGEKLFF	TGTGCCAGCAGCTTATCGTCGGGCGAAAAACTGTTTTTT
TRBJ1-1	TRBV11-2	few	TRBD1	CASSPRQGGAEAFF	TGTGCCAGCAGCCCGCGACAGGGTGGCGCTGAAGCTTTCTTT
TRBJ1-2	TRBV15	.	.	CATSRGSVANYGYTF	TGTGCCACCAGCAGAGGGTCAGTAGCTAACTATGGCTACACCTTC
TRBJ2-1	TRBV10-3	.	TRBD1	CAISERQGNLLGEQFF	TGTGCCATCAGTGAACGACAGGGCAATTTGCTTGGTGAGCAGTTCTTC
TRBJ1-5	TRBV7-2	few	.	CASSLIRGSNQPQHF	TGTGCCAGCAGCTTAATCAGGGGCAGCAATCAGCCCCAGCATTTT
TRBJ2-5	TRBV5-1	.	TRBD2	CASSLSGTSGGVETQYF	TGCGCCAGCAGCTTGTCGGGGACTAGCGGGGGTGTGGAGACCCAGTACTTC
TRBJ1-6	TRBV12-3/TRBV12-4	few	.	CASSTGQRGSPLHF	TGTGCCAGCAGTACTGGACAGAGGGGTTCACCCCTCCACTTT